Below, 22 T cell receptor beta chains from the same sample are listed, as sequenced in a study of shared clonotypes between healthy human individuals. The data were produced by immunoSEQ multiplex PCR, yet TCRdb's version contains in-frame clones alone and is incomplete. The sample shows 500,000 or so clones, approximately 94% of them seen only once. The sample was naive CD4+ T cells sorted from blood. Sample subset: CD45RA+ positively selected. The source is a woman aged 30 to 39 in good health.

V usage is TRBV28 and J usage is TRBJ1-4; D is uncertain. Trimming removed 3 bases from V and 8 bases from J, with 13 bases in between. This CDR3 contains 14 residues. Germline V gene lookup returns CDR1 MDHEN and CDR2 SYDVKM. CDR3 residues: CASSFRSVDEKLFF. CDR3 DNA sequence: TGTGCCAGCAGTTTTCGGTCGGTTGACGAAAAACTGTTTTTT.

This chain links TRBV19 with TRBJ1-1, with D perhaps TRBD1 (5 bases). The CDR3 extends over 14 amino acids. V lost 5 bases and J 0 bases, leaving 10 bases between the germline ends. Per the germline V gene, CDR1 is LNHDA and CDR2 is SQIVND (reference sequence). CDR3 in amino acids: CASSLGRLNTEAFF. CDR3 coding DNA: TGTGCCAGTAGTCTGGGACGTCTGAACACTGAAGCTTTCTTT. Combining the CDR3 with reference TRBV19 and TRBJ1-1 gives the whole variable domain DGGITQSPKYLFRKEGQNVTLSCEQNLNHDAMYWYRQDPGQGLRLIYYSQIVNDFQKGDIAEGYSVSREKKESFPLTVTSAQKNPTAFYLCASSLGRLNTEAFFGQGTRLTVV.

The chain joins TRBV11-2 to TRBJ2-7; the match to TRBD1 covers 8 bases. The CDR3 runs to 14 residues. Trimming removed 0 bases from V and 7 bases from J; junction bases left unmatched: 5. CDR1 and CDR2 (germline): SGHAT, FQNNGV. CDR3 residues: CASSLERTGREQYF. DNA of the CDR3: TGTGCCAGCAGCTTAGAGAGGACAGGGAGGGAGCAGTACTTC.

The genes are TRBV2 and TRBJ2-7; 10 bases are a match to TRBD1. With 5 bases clipped from V and 3 bases from J, the junction kept 10 bases outside the gene matches. This CDR3 has 16 residues. Per germline, CDR1 SNHLY and CDR2 FYNNEI. The CDR3 bases are TGTGCCAGCAGTATACCCGGGACAGGGGAGGACTACGAGCAGTACTTC. This gives the protein CASSIPGTGEDYEQYF. The whole variable domain, remainder taken from reference TRBV2 and TRBJ2-7, is EPEVTQTPSHQVTQMGQEVILRCVPISNHLYFYWYRQILGQKVEFLVSFYNNEISEKSEIFDDQFSVERPDGSNFTLKIRSTKLEDSAMYFCASSIPGTGEDYEQYFGPGTRLTVT.

This chain links TRBV19 with TRBJ1-3; a possible D gene is TRBD1 (5 bases). V was clipped by 6 bases and J by 0 bases, with 12 bases between them. The CDR3 loop spans 15 amino acids. CDR1 is LNHDA and CDR2 is SQIVND in the germline V gene (reference sequence). CDR3 bases: TGTGCCAGTAGCTACAGGACTAGCTCTGGAAACACCATATATTTT. Its protein is CASSYRTSSGNTIYF.

The gene calls are TRBV5-1 and TRBJ2-7; D possibly corresponds to TRBD2 (5 bases). V lost 0 bases to trimming and J lost 3 bases, with 10 bases between them. The CDR3 totals 14 residues. Germline V gives CDR1 SGHRS, CDR2 YFSETQ. DNA of the CDR3: TGCGCCAGCAGCTTGGGTCCGGGAAGCTACGAGCAGTACTTC. Encoded protein: CASSLGPGSYEQYF.

V gene TRBV7-9 combines with J gene TRBJ2-5; 9 bases line up with TRBD1. Gene TRBJ2-7 matches the end of the DNA better, so the J call may be wrong. Per the germline V gene, CDR1 is SEHNR and CDR2 is FQNEAQ (reference sequence). The CDR3 extends over 16 amino acids. The CDR3 nucleotides are TGTGCCAGCAGCCTAGAGCCGGGACAGGGACTATACGAGCAGTACTTC. It yields the protein CASSLEPGQGLYEQYF.

As DNA, the CDR3 is TGTGCCAGCAGCAGGAGGATAGCGAACACCGGGGAGCTGTTTTTT. Its translation: CASSRRIANTGELFF. This chain connects TRBV2 to TRBJ2-2; perhaps TRBD2 as D (5 bases). The CDR3 has 15 residues. Trimming removed 6 bases at V and 0 bases at J, with 11 bases between. Looked up from germline, CDR1 is SNHLY and CDR2 is FYNNEI.

The table lists this clone with a few counts. The rearrangement links TRBV11-2 to TRBJ1-2, with D perhaps TRBD1 (6 bases). Deletions cut 4 bases from V and 2 bases from J, with 11 bases between. The CDR3 loop spans 14 amino acids. Germline CDR1 and CDR2: SGHAT and FQNNGV. DNA of the CDR3: TGTGCCAGCAGCTCCGTAGGGGGGAACTATGGCTACACCTTC. It specifies CASSSVGGNYGYTF.

The V call is TRBV21-1, the J call TRBJ2-5; the table names TRBD1, a call not compared with the DNA. TRBV21-1 counts as a pseudogene. The CDR3 has 15 residues. The CDR3 DNA follows: TGTGCCAGCAGCAAAGTTCCAGGGGGCGTCGAGACCCAGTACTTC. Protein sequence: CASSKVPGGVETQYF.

The rearrangement joins TRBV6-5 to TRBJ2-1; TRBD2 matches at 7 bases. The CDR3 sequence is 16 residues long. V lost 0 bases, J lost 5 bases, and 7 bases stayed unmatched. Germline V gene sequence: CDR1 MNHEY, CDR2 SVGAGI. CDR3 nucleotide sequence: TGTGCCAGCAGTTACTCTCCGGGAGGCCCGAACAATGAGCAGTTCTTC. It encodes CASSYSPGGPNNEQFF.

V and J are TRBV7-8 and TRBJ1-3; D possibly corresponds to TRBD1 (5 bases). CDR3 length equals 15 residues. Germline CDR1 is SGHVS and CDR2 is FQNEAQ. V shed 4 bases and J shed 0 bases, with 10 bases lying between them. The CDR3 coding sequence is TGTGCCAGCAGCTCTCGGGGGTTCTCTGGAAACACCATATATTTT. Its translation: CASSSRGFSGNTIYF.

V usage is TRBV10-3 and J usage is TRBJ2-7; 11 positions match TRBD2. There are 15 residues in the CDR3. Trimming at V came to 4 bases and at J to 3 bases, leaving 5 bases not matched to a gene. Germline CDR1 and CDR2: ENHRY and SYGVKD. The CDR3 is CAISGGTSGDYEQYF. The CDR3 coding sequence is TGTGCCATCAGTGGGGGGACTAGCGGAGACTACGAGCAGTACTTC.

The gene calls are TRBV6-1 and TRBJ1-2, with D maybe TRBD1 (6 bases). CDR3 length equals 16 residues. The germline V gene has CDR1 MNHNS and CDR2 SASEGT. Trimming took 3 bases from V and 2 from J, leaving 16 bases between them. For the CDR3, the DNA is TGTGCCAGCAGTGAGGGGCCGGGGAGGGGGAACTATGGCTACACCTTC. Translating it yields CASSEGPGRGNYGYTF.

V and J are TRBV2 and TRBJ1-5, with D unresolved. The CDR3 extends over 14 amino acids. Trimming took 4 bases from V and 7 from J, leaving 14 bases between them. Germline V CDR1 and CDR2: SNHLY, FYNNEI. The CDR3 sequence is CASSVGISGQPQHF. CDR3 nucleotides: TGTGCCAGCAGTGTTGGCATCTCCGGGCAGCCCCAGCATTTT.

The chain has TRBV19 and TRBJ1-5; TRBD1 matches 9 bases. Trimming took 3 bases from V and 6 from J; bases not matched to a gene: 6. The CDR3 runs to 15 residues. Germline CDR1 is LNHDA and CDR2 is SQIVND (reference sequence). The CDR3 loop reads CASSIGTGNGQPQHF. In nucleotides, the CDR3 is TGTGCCAGTAGTATCGGGACAGGGAATGGTCAGCCCCAGCATTTT.

The chain links TRBV11-3 to TRBJ2-7, with D tentatively TRBD2 (5 bases). The germline CDR1 and CDR2 sequences are SGHNT and YENEEA. V was cut by 1 base and J by 3 bases, with 13 bases left in between. The CDR3 is 15 residues long. The CDR3 is CASSLGESAGYEQYF. The CDR3 DNA follows: TGTGCCAGCAGCTTAGGGGAGTCCGCTGGCTACGAGCAGTACTTC.

The CDR3 bases are TGTGCCAGCACCCACCCCTTTAACAATGAGCAGTTCTTC. It codes for CASTHPFNNEQFF. The chain couples TRBV7-9 to TRBJ2-1, with no clear D. Germline CDR1 and CDR2: SEHNR and FQNEAQ (reference sequence). The V end lost 7 bases, the J end lost 5 bases, and 12 bases lay between the germline ends. There are 13 residues in the CDR3.

The rearrangement uses TRBV2 and TRBJ1-5; TRBD1 is a possible D gene (5 bases). Trimming cost V 4 bases and J 1 base, with 11 bases left between them. The CDR3 contains 15 residues. Germline lookup yields CDR1 SNHLY and CDR2 FYNNEI. The CDR3 DNA sequence: TGTGCCAGCAGTGTCCCCGGGGGGAGCAATCAGCCCCAGCATTTT. The encoded protein is CASSVPGGSNQPQHF.

V gene TRBV2 combines with J gene TRBJ2-7, with 13 bases that match TRBD2. The J segment lost 4 bases and the V segment lost 7 bases, leaving 7 bases of the junction unmatched. The CDR3 has 15 amino acids. CDR1 SNHLY and CDR2 FYNNEI come from the germline V gene. The CDR3 region is CASTLGLAGVYEQYF. CDR3 sequence (DNA): TGTGCCAGCACCTTAGGACTAGCGGGAGTTTACGAGCAGTACTTC. Using reference TRBV2 and TRBJ2-7 for the parts outside the CDR3, the full variable domain is EPEVTQTPSHQVTQMGQEVILRCVPISNHLYFYWYRQILGQKVEFLVSFYNNEISEKSEIFDDQFSVERPDGSNFTLKIRSTKLEDSAMYFCASTLGLAGVYEQYFGPGTRLTVT.

The V and J genes are TRBV5-6 and TRBJ2-5, with 10 nucleotides matching TRBD2. The junction had 9 bases not matched to a gene; V was cut back by 3 bases and J by 4 bases. In germline, CDR1 is SGHDT, CDR2 YYEEEE. This CDR3 region has 16 residues. The CDR3 DNA sequence: TGTGCCAGCAGCTCGGGAGCGGGAGGGCCCTCAGAGACCCAGTACTTC. This encodes CASSSGAGGPSETQYF.

The J gene is TRBJ1-2, the V gene TRBV28, with 8 nucleotides matching TRBD1. This CDR3 has 13 residues. Germline CDR1 and CDR2: MDHEN and SYDVKM. Losses at the gene ends were 4 bases for V and 6 bases for J; bases not matched to a gene: 4. The DNA for the CDR3 is TGTGCCAGCAGTTCCGACAGGGGAGATGGCTACACCTTC. Protein product: CASSSDRGDGYTF.